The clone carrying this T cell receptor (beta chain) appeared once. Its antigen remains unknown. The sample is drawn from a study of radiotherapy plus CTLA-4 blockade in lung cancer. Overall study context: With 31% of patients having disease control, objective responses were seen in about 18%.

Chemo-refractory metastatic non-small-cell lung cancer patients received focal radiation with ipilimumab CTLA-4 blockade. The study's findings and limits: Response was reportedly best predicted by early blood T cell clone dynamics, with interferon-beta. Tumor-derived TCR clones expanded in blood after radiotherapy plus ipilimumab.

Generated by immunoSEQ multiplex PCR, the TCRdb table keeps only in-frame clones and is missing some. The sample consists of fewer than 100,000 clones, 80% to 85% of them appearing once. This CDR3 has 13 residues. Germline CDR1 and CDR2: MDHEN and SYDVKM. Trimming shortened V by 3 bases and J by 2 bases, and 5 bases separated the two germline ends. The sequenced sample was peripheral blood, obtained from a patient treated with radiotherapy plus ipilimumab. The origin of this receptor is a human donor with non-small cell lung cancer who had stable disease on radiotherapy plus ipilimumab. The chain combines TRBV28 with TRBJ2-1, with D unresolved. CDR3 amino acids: CASSFKTYNEQFF. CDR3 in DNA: TGTGCCAGCAGTTTCAAAACCTACAATGAGCAGTTCTTC.